These 23 T cell receptor beta chains were all obtained from the same sample, sequenced in a study of cytomegalovirus exposure and HLA in healthy donors (dated by TCRdb to about 2017). The library relied on the immunoSEQ multiplex PCR assay. For the multiplex PCR, a mixture combining 60 forward primers for TCR Vbeta segments and 13 reverse primers for TCR Jbeta segments was used. TCRdb re-hosts the immuneACCESS table, in-frame sequences only. Its copies lack some clones; in the studies checked, an unresolved V gene accounts for under half of them, and the cause for the rest is not known. Across this sample there are under 250,000 clones, with roughly 87% seen only once. In total, the top ten clones hold approximately 5.7% of the sample. The sequenced sample consisted of PBMCs. The receptors derive from a man between 35 and 55 years old in good health and CMV-seropositive.

With respect to this clone: The same CDR3 is also encoded by other DNA sequences in this sample. The gene calls are TRBV29-1 and TRBJ2-1; 16 nucleotides agree with TRBD2. Germline V gene lookup returns CDR1 SQVTM and CDR2 ANQGSEA. CDR3 length: 17 residues. The DNA of the CDR3 is TGCAGTCCTGGGACTAGCGGGAGGGCCCCTTCCTACAATGAGCAGTTCTTC. It yields the protein CSPGTSGRAPSYNEQFF.

The genes are TRBV25-1 and TRBJ1-2, with D perhaps TRBD1 (6 bases). Looked up from germline, CDR1 is MGHDK and CDR2 is SYGVNS. The CDR3 loop spans 13 amino acids. V was clipped by 7 bases and J by 6 bases, with 15 bases between them. The CDR3 reads CASTLRGADGYTF. Written as DNA, the CDR3 is TGTGCCAGCACCTTGCGGGGGGCAGATGGCTACACCTTC.

The genes are TRBV18 and TRBJ2-7, with TRBD1 as a possible D gene (6 bases). Germline CDR1 KGHSH, CDR2 LQKENI. This CDR3 spans 15 amino acids. The V gene lost 1 base and the J gene lost 6 bases, with 16 bases spanning the gap. The CDR3 DNA follows: TGTGCCAGCTCACCACGGGTATCACAGGGATCCGAGCAGTACTTC. Translated, it gives CASSPRVSQGSEQYF.

The chain joins TRBV7-2 to TRBJ2-5; 9 positions match TRBD2. V was pared by 1 base and J by 5 bases, with 5 bases of the junction left unmatched. Per germline, CDR1 SGHTA and CDR2 FQGNSA. The CDR3 totals 15 residues. Here the CDR3 reads CASSLVWTSDETQYF. In nucleotides, the CDR3 is TGTGCCAGCAGCTTAGTCTGGACTAGCGACGAGACCCAGTACTTC. Drawing the rest from reference TRBV7-2 and TRBJ2-5, the complete variable domain is GAGVSQSPSNKVTEKGKDVELRCDPISGHTALYWYRQSLGQGLEFLIYFQGNSAPDKSGLPSDRFSAERTGGSVSTLTIQRTQQEDSAVYLCASSLVWTSDETQYFGPGTRLLVL.

The V and J genes are TRBV7-6 and TRBJ2-5; the match to TRBD1 covers 8 bases. The CDR3 contains 15 residues. Germline CDR1 and CDR2: SGHVS and FNYEAQ. The V gene end was trimmed by 3 bases and the J gene end by 2 bases; junction bases not matched to a gene: 5. In DNA, the CDR3 is TGTGCCAGCAGCTTCCAGGGGGCCAGGCAAGAGACCCAGTACTTC. Its translation: CASSFQGARQETQYF.

This chain uses TRBV7-9 with TRBJ2-7; TRBD1 might be the D (5 bases). V gave up 6 bases and J gave up 5 bases, with 14 bases separating them. Germline CDR1 is SEHNR and CDR2 is FQNEAQ (reference sequence). This CDR3 is 13 amino acids long. As DNA, the CDR3 is TGTGCCAGCAGACAAGGGGCCTCTAACGAGCAGTACGTC. Protein product: CASRQGASNEQYV.

The rearrangement uses TRBV7-8 and TRBJ2-1; D perhaps matches TRBD2 (6 bases). Trimming removed 3 bases from V and 3 bases from J, with 15 bases in between. Germline V gene data show CDR1 as SGHVS and CDR2 as FQNEAQ. The CDR3 spans 16 residues. The CDR3 DNA sequence: TGTGCCAGCAGCTTTCGGCGGGAAACCATCTACAATGAGCAGTTCTTC. Translation gives CASSFRRETIYNEQFF. Combining the CDR3 with reference TRBV7-8 and TRBJ2-1 gives the whole variable domain GAGVSQSPRYKVAKRGQDVALRCDPISGHVSLFWYQQALGQGPEFLTYFQNEAQLDKSGLPSDRFFAERPEGSVSTLKIQRTQQEDSAVYLCASSFRRETIYNEQFFGPGTRLTVL.

The chain carries TRBV4-2 and TRBJ2-6, with D maybe TRBD1 (5 bases). The germline gives CDR1 LGHNA, CDR2 YNFKEQ. This CDR3 is built from 16 residues. V was trimmed by 1 base and J by 0 bases, leaving 7 bases between them. CDR3 DNA sequence: TGTGCCAGCAGCCAAGCACAGGACTCTGGGGCCAACGTCCTGACTTTC. Protein product: CASSQAQDSGANVLTF.

The rearrangement uses TRBV14 and TRBJ2-1; 11 bases match TRBD2. In germline, CDR1 is SGHDN, CDR2 FVKESK. V dropped 4 bases and J dropped 4; count of bases not matched to a gene: 6. The CDR3 length is 16 residues. The CDR3 bases are TGTGCCAGCAGCCTTAGCGGGAGGGGCCTTTACAATGAGCAGTTCTTC. This translates into CASSLSGRGLYNEQFF. The full variable domain, completed using reference TRBV14 and TRBJ2-1, is EAGVTQFPSHSVIEKGQTVTLRCDPISGHDNLYWYRRVMGKEIKFLLHFVKESKQDESGMPNNRFLAERTGGTYSTLKVQPAELEDSGVYFCASSLSGRGLYNEQFFGPGTRLTVL.

The chain employs TRBV19 and TRBJ1-1, with D tentatively TRBD1 (6 bases). Between the trimmed V and J ends, which lost 0 bases and 1 base, there was a span of 12 bases. Per the germline V gene, CDR1 is LNHDA and CDR2 is SQIVND (reference sequence). The CDR3 runs to 16 residues. CDR3 DNA: TGTGCCAGTAGTATAGATCCCCAGGGGTCGAACACTGAAGCTTTCTTT. Its protein is CASSIDPQGSNTEAFF. The full variable domain, with the rest looked up from reference TRBV19 and TRBJ1-1, is DGGITQSPKYLFRKEGQNVTLSCEQNLNHDAMYWYRQDPGQGLRLIYYSQIVNDFQKGDIAEGYSVSREKKESFPLTVTSAQKNPTAFYLCASSIDPQGSNTEAFFGQGTRLTVV.

Details on this clone: The junction does not match germline at one end; this may be a read error. This sample also contains other DNA sequences that code for the same CDR3. The chain carries TRBV7-3 and TRBJ2-1; D gene ambiguous. In germline, CDR1 is SGHTA, CDR2 FQGTGA. The CDR3 has 13 amino acids. The CDR3 region is CASSLRPGNEQFF. The CDR3 coding sequence is TGTGCCAGCAGCTTAAGGCCAGGCAATGAGCAATTCTTC.

The V gene is TRBV11-3, the J gene TRBJ2-5; the D gene is possibly TRBD1 (6 bases). The V gene lost 0 bases and the J gene lost 7 bases, with 12 bases spanning the gap. The germline gives CDR1 SGHNT, CDR2 YENEEA. The CDR3 sequence is 14 residues long. The CDR3 sequence: CASSLERGTGTQYF. CDR3 in DNA: TGTGCCAGCAGCTTAGAAAGGGGGACGGGGACCCAGTACTTC.

This chain's CDR3 is CASSPGGRNQPQHF. CDR3 DNA sequence: TGTGCCAGTAGTCCAGGGGGCCGGAATCAGCCCCAGCATTTT. The V and J genes are TRBV19 and TRBJ1-5; 8 bases fit TRBD1. CDR3 length: 14 residues. Germline values: CDR1 LNHDA, CDR2 SQIVND (reference sequence). The ends lost 5 bases at V and 4 bases at J; junction bases unmatched: 4.

The CDR3 loop is CASSLVMPEGLAGPPYEQYF. The CDR3 DNA follows: TGTGCCAGCAGCTTAGTAATGCCCGAGGGACTAGCGGGACCGCCCTACGAGCAGTACTTC. The chain links TRBV7-6 to TRBJ2-7, with 13 bases identical to TRBD2. Germline V gene sequence: CDR1 SGHVS, CDR2 FNYEAQ. CDR3 length: 20 residues. Germline trimming cut 1 base from V and 2 bases from J; bases unmatched to any gene: 14.

Comment on this clone: One end of the junction fails to match germline, which may point to a read error. V and J are TRBV30 and TRBJ2-3; TRBD2 matches at 7 bases. CDR1 is GTSNPN, CDR2 SVGIG, per germline (reference sequence). The CDR3 sequence is 15 residues long. CDR3 nucleotide sequence: TGTGCCTGGAATGCGGGAATGACTAGCAGAGATACGCAGTATTTT. It encodes CAWNAGMTSRDTQYF.

The table lists this clone with a count of one. The chain joins TRBV18 to TRBJ2-7; 11 bases agree with TRBD2. Germline V gene data show CDR1 as KGHSH and CDR2 as LQKENI. J gave up 3 bases and V 3 bases, and 10 bases lay outside the gene matches. The CDR3 sequence is 17 residues long. The CDR3 DNA reads as TGTGCCAGCTCACCCCTCTCGGGACTAGCGGTTAACTACGAGCAGTACTTC. It yields the protein CASSPLSGLAVNYEQYF.

The V gene is TRBV5-4, the J gene TRBJ1-1, with no clear D. Between the trimmed V and J ends, which lost 4 bases and 1 base, there was a span of 11 bases. The CDR3 runs 14 residues. CDR1 and CDR2 from the germline V gene are SGHNT and YYREEE (reference sequence). CDR3 amino acids: CASSPPASNTEAFF. In nucleotides, the CDR3 is TGTGCCAGCAGCCCCCCTGCGTCGAACACTGAAGCTTTCTTT.

This chain links TRBV5-1 with TRBJ2-7, with 7 nucleotides matching TRBD1. J was trimmed by 0 bases and V by 4 bases; bases with no gene match: 4. Germline values: CDR1 SGHRS, CDR2 YFSETQ. The CDR3 contains 14 residues. The CDR3 loop is CASSLGDSSYEQYF. CDR3 sequence (DNA): TGCGCCAGCAGCCTGGGGGACAGCTCCTACGAGCAGTACTTC.

V usage is TRBV5-6 and J usage is TRBJ1-1; D might be TRBD1 (6 bases). The germline V and J ends were trimmed by 1 base and 3 bases, with 10 bases remaining between them. This CDR3 comprises 14 residues. CDR1 and CDR2 from the germline V gene are SGHDT and YYEEEE. Here the CDR3 reads CASSLQGRYTEAFF. In nucleotides, the CDR3 is TGTGCCAGCAGCTTGCAGGGGCGGTACACTGAAGCTTTCTTT.

The CDR3 nucleotides read TGCGCCAGCAGCTTGAGTTCAGGGGGCTACGAGCAGTACTTC. Its protein is CASSLSSGGYEQYF. This chain uses TRBV5-1 with TRBJ2-7, with TRBD1 matching over 7 bases. The CDR3 has 14 residues. From germline, CDR1 is SGHRS and CDR2 YFSETQ. The V segment lost 1 base and the J segment 3 bases; nucleotides outside the gene matches: 4.

The chain has TRBV5-6 and TRBJ1-5; D is unclear. Trimming took off 1 base at V and 1 base at J, with 9 bases between the two ends. This CDR3 has 15 residues. Germline V gene lookup returns CDR1 SGHDT and CDR2 YYEEEE. The CDR3, as DNA: TGTGCCAGCAGCTTGAGAGGGTCGAGCAATCAGCCCCAGCATTTT. Protein sequence: CASSLRGSSNQPQHF.

V usage is TRBV19 and J usage is TRBJ1-5, with 9 nucleotides matching TRBD1. Per the germline V gene, CDR1 is LNHDA and CDR2 is SQIVND (reference sequence). After removal of 6 bases from V and 9 bases from J, the junction contained 12 bases not matched to a gene. The CDR3 is 15 amino acids. This chain's CDR3 is CASSKETGGFRPQHF. DNA of the CDR3: TGTGCCAGTAGCAAGGAGACAGGGGGGTTTCGGCCCCAGCATTTT. The full variable domain, its missing parts supplied by reference TRBV19 and TRBJ1-5, is DGGITQSPKYLFRKEGQNVTLSCEQNLNHDAMYWYRQDPGQGLRLIYYSQIVNDFQKGDIAEGYSVSREKKESFPLTVTSAQKNPTAFYLCASSKETGGFRPQHFGDGTRLSIL.

The chain combines TRBV19 with TRBJ1-2; no reliable D call. Looked up from germline, CDR1 is LNHDA and CDR2 is SQIVND (reference sequence). The length of the CDR3 is 12 residues. Trimming removed 7 bases from V and 7 bases from J, with 13 bases in between. CDR3 loop: CASTGGRGGYTF. Here the CDR3 DNA reads TGTGCCAGTACCGGAGGGCGGGGTGGCTACACCTTC.